Each of the 13 T cell receptor beta chains below was sequenced from the same sample in a study of shared clonotypes between healthy human individuals. Sequenced by immunoSEQ multiplex PCR; TCRdb stores in-frame clones only, minus some. This sample has about 2.5 million clones, with 85% to 95% found just once. What was sequenced was naive CD4+ T cells from PBMCs. The subset here: CD45RA+ positively selected. These receptors all come from a man between 18 and 35 years old in good health. Some clones in this sample may be carry-over from other donors' samples.

The chain uses TRBV7-2 and TRBJ2-1; TRBD2 matches 8 bases. Germline V gives CDR1 SGHTA, CDR2 FQGNSA. The CDR3 runs to 16 residues. The J segment lost 3 bases and the V segment lost 5 bases, leaving 9 bases of the junction unmatched. The CDR3 bases are TGTGCCAGCAGCCCGGAACTAGCGGTTAACTACAATGAGCAGTTCTTC. It encodes CASSPELAVNYNEQFF.

V gene TRBV5-4 combines with J gene TRBJ2-1; D is tentatively TRBD1 or TRBD2 (5 bases each). V was shortened by 4 bases and J by 8 bases, with 13 bases between the two germline ends. Germline V gene lookup returns CDR1 SGHNT and CDR2 YYREEE (reference sequence). CDR3 length: 13 amino acids. In DNA, the CDR3 is TGTGCCAGCAGCCGGAGAGGGGTCGATGAGCAGTTCTTC. Amino acid sequence: CASSRRGVDEQFF.

The V and J genes are TRBV7-2 and TRBJ2-3; the match to TRBD1 covers 7 bases. Germline V gene data show CDR1 as SGHTA and CDR2 as FQGNSA. The V and J ends lost 5 bases and 2 bases, in that order; junction bases with no gene match: 10. This CDR3 has 16 amino acids. The chain's CDR3 is CASSHKTGMHTDTQYF. CDR3 nucleotide sequence: TGTGCCAGCAGCCACAAGACAGGGATGCACACAGATACGCAGTATTTT. The full variable domain, its missing parts supplied by reference TRBV7-2 and TRBJ2-3, is GAGVSQSPSNKVTEKGKDVELRCDPISGHTALYWYRQSLGQGLEFLIYFQGNSAPDKSGLPSDRFSAERTGGSVSTLTIQRTQQEDSAVYLCASSHKTGMHTDTQYFGPGTRLTVL.

The chain is built from TRBV9 and TRBJ1-1; D gene uncertain. The CDR3 sequence is 14 residues long. V was pared by 0 bases and J by 4 bases, with 10 bases between. Looked up from germline, CDR1 is SGDLS and CDR2 is YYNGEE. The CDR3 DNA sequence: TGTGCCAGCAGCGTAGAACCGGGTTCCACTGAAGCTTTCTTT. Its translation is CASSVEPGSTEAFF.

A word on this clone: This sample also contains other DNA sequences that code for the same CDR3. This rearrangement joins TRBV7-9 to TRBJ2-5; perhaps TRBD1 as D (6 bases). In germline, CDR1 is SEHNR, CDR2 FQNEAQ (reference sequence). Trimming left V 2 bases short and J 5 bases short, with 9 bases between. The CDR3 extends over 13 amino acids. The CDR3 sequence is CASSLLGAETQYF. CDR3 nucleotide sequence: TGTGCCAGCAGCTTATTGGGGGCTGAGACCCAGTACTTC.

V usage is TRBV7-3 and J usage is TRBJ2-3, with D unresolved. With 5 bases removed from V and 4 bases from J, the gap between germline ends came to 7 bases. Looked up from germline, CDR1 is SGHTA and CDR2 is FQGTGA. CDR3 size: 12 residues. The CDR3 DNA follows: TGTGCCAGCAGCACAAGACCAGATACGCAGTATTTT. This codes for CASSTRPDTQYF.

This chain links TRBV5-1 with TRBJ1-1; no clear D. Trimming stripped 0 bases from V and 10 bases from J, with 13 bases between. Germline loops: CDR1 SGHRS, CDR2 YFSETQ. The CDR3 consists of 13 residues. The CDR3 DNA reads as TGCGCCAGCAGCTTGGAATTGGGTCGTAGAGCTTTCTTT. It is translated as CASSLELGRRAFF.

The gene calls are TRBV7-9 and TRBJ2-1; D gene ambiguous. Trimming shortened V by 0 bases and J by 0 bases, and 12 bases separated the two germline ends. The CDR3 has 17 amino acids. Per the germline V gene, CDR1 is SEHNR and CDR2 is FQNEAQ (reference sequence). CDR3 sequence (DNA): TGTGCCAGCAGCTTAGCGTTCGGTCAGAGCTCCTACAATGAGCAGTTCTTC. Residues: CASSLAFGQSSYNEQFF. The full variable domain, rest sourced from reference TRBV7-9 and TRBJ2-1, is DTGVSQNPRHKITKRGQNVTFRCDPISEHNRLYWYRQTLGQGPEFLTYFQNEAQLEKSRLLSDRFSAERPKGSFSTLEIQRTEQGDSAMYLCASSLAFGQSSYNEQFFGPGTRLTVL.

The gene calls are TRBV28 and TRBJ2-7; 10 positions match TRBD1. Germline V CDR1 and CDR2: MDHEN, SYDVKM. This CDR3 has 14 residues. V was clipped by 3 bases and J by 5 bases; unmatched bases: 4. CDR3 residues: CASSFDRGLHEQYF. The CDR3 DNA sequence: TGTGCCAGCAGTTTTGACAGGGGGCTCCACGAGCAGTACTTC.

The rearrangement links TRBV15 to TRBJ2-3; D might be TRBD2 (6 bases). Germline V gene sequence: CDR1 LNHNV, CDR2 YYDKDF (reference sequence). CDR3 length: 17 amino acids. V was cut by 1 base and J by 2 bases, with 16 bases left in between. The CDR3: CATSRVRPSDPTDTQYF. DNA for the CDR3: TGTGCCACCAGCAGAGTGCGCCCTAGCGATCCCACAGATACGCAGTATTTT. Full variable domain (remainder filled in from reference TRBV15 and TRBJ2-3): DAMVIQNPRYQVTQFGKPVTLSCSQTLNHNVMYWYQQKSSQAPKLLFHYYDKDFNNEADTPDNFQSRRPNTSFCFLDIRSPGLGDTAMYLCATSRVRPSDPTDTQYFGPGTRLTVL.

The rearrangement links TRBV7-2 to TRBJ2-7; 12 nucleotides match TRBD2. CDR3 length: 14 amino acids. Per the germline V gene, CDR1 is SGHTA and CDR2 is FQGNSA. After removal of 6 bases from V and 3 bases from J, the junction contained 3 bases not matched to a gene. CDR3 bases: TGTGCCAGCAGGGCGACTAGCGGGGGCTACGAGCAGTACTTC. This sequence encodes CASRATSGGYEQYF.

The chain has TRBV19 and TRBJ1-3; a weak D match, TRBD1 (6 bases). Trimming stripped 8 bases from V and 2 bases from J, with 19 bases between. The CDR3 totals 16 residues. Germline values: CDR1 LNHDA, CDR2 SQIVND (reference sequence). CDR3 residues: CASRGSARGTGNTIYF. DNA of the CDR3: TGTGCCAGTCGGGGGTCGGCCAGGGGCACTGGAAACACCATATATTTT.

This chain connects TRBV18 to TRBJ2-2, with D possibly being TRBD1 or TRBD2 (5 bases each). Trimming shortened V by 8 bases and J by 5 bases, and 18 bases separated the two germline ends. There are 15 residues in the CDR3. Per germline, CDR1 KGHSH and CDR2 LQKENI. CDR3 bases: TGTGCCAGCGCTCCGGGACGGCCGGGGACCGGGGAGCTGTTTTTT. This gives the protein CASAPGRPGTGELFF.